Shown below are 13 T cell receptor beta chains from a single sample sequenced in a study of T cells after yellow fever vaccination. MiXCR was run by TCRdb on the 5' RACE reads, yielding one entry per CDR3 protein. The sample lists a few hundred thousand distinct CDR3 sequences; around 4.9% were seen once. This specimen was CD4+ T cells sorted from PBMCs, taken on the day of the yellow fever booster vaccination. These TCRs come from a young man who received the YFV17D yellow fever vaccine.

The chain carries TRBV25-1 and TRBJ1-1; a possible D gene is TRBD1 (5 bases). The CDR3 is 14 amino acids. Trimming stripped 1 base from V and 10 bases from J, with 16 bases between. Germline V gene lookup returns CDR1 MGHDK and CDR2 SYGVNS. The chain's CDR3 is CASSELTSTAGAFF. The CDR3 nucleotides are TGTGCCAGCAGTGAATTAACGTCGACAGCGGGAGCTTTCTTT.

This clonotype has a count of ten or more. This sequence joins TRBV20-1 and TRBJ1-5; 8 bases match TRBD1. Germline lookup yields CDR1 DFQATT and CDR2 SNEGSKA (reference sequence). The CDR3 is 16 residues long. Trimming took 1 base from V and 1 from J; bases not matched to a gene: 6. This chain's CDR3 is CSARVRGRGSNQPQHF. The DNA of the CDR3 is TGCAGTGCTAGAGTCAGGGGGCGCGGCAGCAATCAGCCCCAGCATTTT.

V is TRBV28 and J is TRBJ1-1, with D possibly TRBD1 on 6 matching bases. CDR1 is MDHEN and CDR2 is SYDVKM in the germline V gene. The CDR3 is 15 residues long. The V end was cut by 8 bases, the J end by 1 base, with 17 bases between. The CDR3 region is CASHRGGAGNTEAFF. CDR3 DNA sequence: TGTGCCAGCCATAGGGGGGGGGCTGGGAACACTGAAGCTTTCTTT. The full variable domain, rest sourced from reference TRBV28 and TRBJ1-1, is DVKVTQSSRYLVKRTGEKVFLECVQDMDHENMFWYRQDPGLGLRLIYFSYDVKMKEKGDIPEGYSVSREKKERFSLILESASTNQTSMYLCASHRGGAGNTEAFFGQGTRLTVV.

The chain combines TRBV2 with TRBJ2-5; 14 bases agree with TRBD2. V lost 8 bases to trimming and J lost 4 bases; unmatched junction nucleotides: 9. CDR1 and CDR2 from the germline V gene are SNHLY and FYNNEI. This CDR3 has 16 amino acids. CDR3 protein: CASRLGTSGRGETQYF. The CDR3 region has the DNA TGTGCCAGCCGTCTCGGGACTAGCGGGAGAGGAGAGACCCAGTACTTC.

This clonotype has a count of ten or more. The chain links TRBV20-1 to TRBJ1-5, with 12 positions matching TRBD1. V shed 3 bases, J shed 6 bases, and the junction held 3 bases outside the gene matches. The CDR3 consists of 14 residues. Germline V gene lookup returns CDR1 DFQATT and CDR2 SNEGSKA (reference sequence). CDR3 in amino acids: CSARGQGAGQPQHF. CDR3 nucleotides: TGCAGTGCTAGGGGACAGGGGGCCGGTCAGCCCCAGCATTTT.

The CDR3 nucleotides are TGTGCCAGCAAAAGCGGACCCGTAAAAAACATTCAGTACTTC. Amino acids: CASKSGPVKNIQYF. This sequence joins TRBV6-2 or TRBV6-3 and TRBJ2-4, with D tentatively TRBD2 (5 bases). CDR1 and CDR2 (germline): MNHEY, SVGEGT. The CDR3 loop spans 14 amino acids. The ends were cut back, 7 bases at V and 4 bases at J, with 14 bases in the middle.

This clonotype was seen many times. The chain recombines TRBV4-3 with TRBJ1-4; 7 bases are a match to TRBD1. Germline assignment: CDR1 LGHNA and CDR2 YSLEER. The CDR3 length is 16 residues. V gave up 1 base and J gave up 5 bases; unmatched junction bases: 7. Here the CDR3 reads CASSQVVRGRNEKLFF. The CDR3 nucleotides are TGCGCCAGCAGCCAAGTGGTGAGGGGGCGAAATGAAAAACTGTTTTTT.

The chain carries TRBV4-3 and TRBJ2-1; D assignment may be TRBD1 or TRBD2 (7 bases each). There are 15 residues in the CDR3. Germline values: CDR1 LGHNA, CDR2 YSLEER. The germline V and J ends were trimmed by 0 bases and 7 bases, with 13 bases remaining between them. The CDR3 sequence: CASSQENRGGNEQFF. Here the CDR3 DNA reads TGCGCCAGCAGCCAAGAGAACAGGGGAGGGAATGAGCAGTTCTTC.

There are many counts of this clonotype. The chain joins TRBV5-1 to TRBJ2-7; the D is unclear. The ends were cut back, 0 bases at V and 7 bases at J, with 11 bases in the middle. The CDR3 extends over 13 amino acids. CDR1 and CDR2 from the germline V gene are SGHRS and YFSETQ. The CDR3 bases are TGCGCCAGCAGCTTGGCCTTAAGCGAAGAGCAGTACGTC. Protein product: CASSLALSEEQYV.

The V call is TRBV5-4, the J call TRBJ1-2; weak D call: TRBD1 (6 bases). The V end was cut by 4 bases, the J end by 6 bases, with 16 bases between. Germline V gene data show CDR1 as SGHNT and CDR2 as YYREEE (reference sequence). The CDR3 runs 14 residues. For the CDR3, the DNA is TGTGCCAGCAGCCCGGTGGCAGGGGTGGATGGCTACACCTTC. This gives the protein CASSPVAGVDGYTF.

This chain links TRBV7-7 with TRBJ2-2; 9 nucleotides align to TRBD1. Trimming cost V 4 bases and J 5 bases; bases outside gene matches: 2. CDR3 size: 14 residues. Germline CDR1 SSHAT, CDR2 FNYEAQ (reference sequence). The CDR3 reads CASSSGQGTGELFF. CDR3 coding DNA: TGTGCCAGCAGCTCCGGACAGGGGACCGGGGAGCTGTTTTTT.

This rearrangement joins TRBV6-1 to TRBJ1-5, with 8 bases fitting TRBD1. The CDR3 sequence is 17 residues long. Per the germline V gene, CDR1 is MNHNS and CDR2 is SASEGT. J gave up 1 base and V 6 bases, and 11 bases lay outside the gene matches. The CDR3 loop reads CASRAVRGLWSNQPQHF. In nucleotides, the CDR3 is TGTGCCAGCAGGGCGGTCAGGGGGCTCTGGAGCAATCAGCCCCAGCATTTT.

This chain links TRBV20-1 with TRBJ1-1; D unresolved. This CDR3 contains 14 residues. Looked up from germline, CDR1 is DFQATT and CDR2 is SNEGSKA (reference sequence). The V and J ends lost 0 bases and 1 base respectively, with 9 bases between them. The CDR3 DNA reads as TGCAGTGCTAGAGAGAGCGGGTGGAACACTGAAGCTTTCTTT. Amino acid sequence: CSARESGWNTEAFF.